Listed here is a single T cell receptor beta chain. Its antigen remains unidentified. These data belong to a study of T cell responses to AZD1222 COVID-19 vaccine. Findings and caveats of the study: Clonal diversity was possibly underestimated, and the donors were mostly white British, with more females. None of the repertoires were sampled until the peak T cell response had passed.

The data were produced by immunoSEQ multiplex PCR, yet TCRdb's version contains in-frame clones alone and is incomplete. Of about 85,000 clones listed, roughly 88% are singletons. Looked up from germline, CDR1 is SGHRS and CDR2 is YFSETQ. V was pared by 4 bases and J by 0 bases, with 4 bases of the junction left unmatched. The CDR3 loop spans 17 amino acids. The clonotype originates from an adult in good health. The sequences come from peripheral blood, collected on day 0 of AZD1222 vaccination. This sequence joins TRBV5-1 and TRBJ2-6; 10 positions match TRBD1. The CDR3 protein is CASSLRDRGSGANVLTF. As DNA, the CDR3 is TGCGCCAGCAGCCTTCGGGACAGGGGCTCTGGGGCCAACGTCCTGACTTTC.